A single sample is the source of the 17 T cell receptor beta chains below, sequenced in a study of regulatory T cells in long-lasting Graves disease. Time point denoted: newly diagnosed GD, antithyroid drugs for less than 3 months. Scientists built the TCR library using RNA that was extracted from PBMCs. HTBI primers from iRepertoire and Arm-PCR of CDR3 regions yielded the TCR beta libraries. Each CDR3 protein is one row after TCRdb ran MiXCR on the multiplex PCR reads. The data contain roughly 380,000 distinct CDR3 sequences, 15% to 17% of them singletons. The material sequenced was peripheral blood mononuclear cells (PBMCs), taken at new diagnosis, from a patient treated with antithyroid drugs. These receptors were obtained from a female donor with Graves disease.

Ten or more counts support this clonotype. The gene calls are TRBV27 and TRBJ2-1, with D possibly being TRBD2 (7 bases). The CDR3 extends over 15 amino acids. Germline lookup yields CDR1 MNHEY and CDR2 SMNVEV (reference sequence). The ends were cut back, 0 bases at V and 6 bases at J, with 12 bases in the middle. The CDR3 nucleotides are TGTGCCAGCAGTTTATCGGGGGGGCCCCTCAATGAGCAGTTCTTC. This translates into CASSLSGGPLNEQFF.

In its sample, this clonotype was seen many times. The V gene is TRBV27, the J gene TRBJ1-1, with D possibly matching TRBD1 (5 bases). Per germline, CDR1 MNHEY and CDR2 SMNVEV (reference sequence). V dropped 3 bases and J dropped 0 bases, with 17 bases sitting between them. CDR3 length equals 17 residues. Here the CDR3 reads CASSFMVGPTMNTEAFF. CDR3 nucleotide sequence: TGTGCCAGCAGTTTCATGGTGGGACCAACAATGAACACTGAAGCTTTCTTT.

This clonotype was seen at least ten times. The chain couples TRBV12-3 or TRBV12-4 to TRBJ1-5; 8 nucleotides agree with TRBD1. The CDR3 is made up of 16 amino acids. The V gene end was trimmed by 6 bases and the J gene end by 6 bases; junction bases not matched to a gene: 13. The CDR3 nucleotides read TGTGCCAGCAGGAAGAAACGGACAGGGTTGATTCAGCCCCAGCATTTT. Translation: CASRKKRTGLIQPQHF.

This clonotype was seen many times. The chain links TRBV15 to TRBJ1-5; TRBD1 might be the D (5 bases). This CDR3 has 16 amino acids. V gave up 2 bases and J gave up 3 bases, with 14 bases separating them. Germline CDR1 LNHNV, CDR2 YYDKDF (reference sequence). CDR3 sequence (DNA): TGTGCCACCAGCAGATCCGGGACGGCCAACAATCAGCCCCAGCATTTT. This sequence encodes CATSRSGTANNQPQHF.

Ten or more counts support this clonotype. This chain uses TRBV12-3 or TRBV12-4 with TRBJ2-2; weak D call: TRBD1 (6 bases). There are 17 residues in the CDR3. V was shortened by 5 bases and J by 2 bases, with 18 bases between the two germline ends. The CDR3 sequence: CASSPGPGTPNTGELFF. Written as DNA, the CDR3 is TGTGCCAGCAGTCCCGGCCCCGGGACACCTAACACCGGGGAGCTGTTTTTT.

The sample holds many counts of this clonotype. The V and J genes are TRBV7-3 and TRBJ1-1; D perhaps matches TRBD1 (5 bases). The CDR3 covers 14 residues. Germline CDR1 SGHTA, CDR2 FQGTGA. V lost 2 bases and J 5 bases, leaving 12 bases between the germline ends. The CDR3 sequence is CASSLGDAGTEAFF. CDR3 DNA: TGTGCCAGCAGCTTAGGGGACGCGGGAACTGAAGCTTTCTTT.

This clonotype was detected many times. J is TRBJ1-2 and V is TRBV2; D gene uncertain. The CDR3 consists of 14 residues. Trimming took 4 bases from V and 1 from J, leaving 10 bases between them. Germline-derived CDR1 and CDR2 are SNHLY and FYNNEI. In DNA form, the CDR3 reads TGTGCCAGCAGTGTAGGGCAGAGTAACTATGGCTACACCTTC. This sequence encodes CASSVGQSNYGYTF.

In this sample, this clonotype turned up many times. The V call is TRBV2, the J call TRBJ1-5, with D uncertain. The germline CDR1 and CDR2 sequences are SNHLY and FYNNEI. This CDR3 has 17 residues. Trimming cost V 3 bases and J 0 bases, with 15 bases left between them. CDR3 bases: TGTGCCAGCAGTGACCTCCGGAGAGGGAATAGCAATCAGCCCCAGCATTTT. Protein sequence: CASSDLRRGNSNQPQHF. The full variable domain, rest sourced from reference TRBV2 and TRBJ1-5, is EPEVTQTPSHQVTQMGQEVILRCVPISNHLYFYWYRQILGQKVEFLVSFYNNEISEKSEIFDDQFSVERPDGSNFTLKIRSTKLEDSAMYFCASSDLRRGNSNQPQHFGDGTRLSIL.

This clonotype appeared many times. The chain couples TRBV9 to TRBJ1-1, with 7 bases fitting TRBD1. This CDR3 comprises 15 residues. Germline-derived CDR1 and CDR2 are SGDLS and YYNGEE. The trim removed 4 bases at V and 1 base at J, leaving 7 bases unmatched. The CDR3 DNA reads as TGTGCCAGCAGCCCCGACAGGACAGGGAACACTGAAGCTTTCTTT. Its protein product is CASSPDRTGNTEAFF. Full variable domain (remainder filled in from reference TRBV9 and TRBJ1-1): DSGVTQTPKHLITATGQRVTLRCSPRSGDLSVYWYQQSLDQGLQFLIQYYNGEERAKGNILERFSAQQFPDLHSELNLSSLELGDSALYFCASSPDRTGNTEAFFGQGTRLTVV.

About this clonotype itself: It may be a read error: a sequence one base away is much more abundant. V usage is TRBV30 and J usage is TRBJ2-1; D not resolved. V was trimmed by 2 bases and J by 10 bases, leaving 18 bases between them. Germline values: CDR1 GTSNPN, CDR2 SVGIG (reference sequence). The CDR3 sequence is 14 residues long. CDR3 sequence: CAWSFKGSSYEQFF. As DNA, the CDR3 is TGTGCCTGGAGTTTCAAGGGAAGCTCCTACGAGCAGTTCTTC.

This clonotype was observed at least ten times. This sequence joins TRBV20-1 and TRBJ2-1, with a tentative D call TRBD2 (5 bases). CDR3 length: 16 amino acids. Germline V lookup: CDR1 DFQATT, CDR2 SNEGSKA (reference sequence). Trimming cost V 3 bases and J 2 bases, with 17 bases left between them. Here the CDR3 DNA reads TGCAGTGCTAGGGACCTCGTAAGCGGAGCCTACAATGAGCAGTTCTTC. This translates into CSARDLVSGAYNEQFF.

This clonotype showed up many times. The chain couples TRBV7-2 to TRBJ2-7, with D possibly being TRBD1 (6 bases). This CDR3 comprises 13 residues. Trimming removed 5 bases at V and 5 bases at J, with 13 bases between. Germline V lookup: CDR1 SGHTA, CDR2 FQGNSA. CDR3 in DNA: TGTGCCAGCAGCCGGGGACAAACCGACGAGCAGTACTTC. Translating it yields CASSRGQTDEQYF. Supplemented by reference TRBV7-2 and TRBJ2-7, the full variable domain reads GAGVSQSPSNKVTEKGKDVELRCDPISGHTALYWYRQSLGQGLEFLIYFQGNSAPDKSGLPSDRFSAERTGGSVSTLTIQRTQQEDSAVYLCASSRGQTDEQYFGPGTRLTVT.

The gene calls are TRBV6-7 and TRBJ2-5; possibly TRBD1 for D (6 bases). TRBV6-7 is an ORF, with its function uncertain. Trimming cost V 2 bases and J 5 bases, with 9 bases left between them. The CDR3 length is 13 residues. This CDR3 reads CASSYDRRETQYF. The CDR3 region has the DNA TGTGCCAGCAGTTACGACAGGAGGGAGACCCAGTACTTC.

This clonotype is a singleton in its sample. This chain's CDR3 is CASSLVRTSGRANQYF. CDR3 DNA: TGTGCCAGCAGCTTAGTACGCACTAGCGGGAGGGCTAACCAGTACTTC. This chain links TRBV7-8 with TRBJ2-5; the match to TRBD2 covers 13 bases. The germline gives CDR1 SGHVS, CDR2 FQNEAQ. CDR3 size: 16 residues. Trimming cost V 1 base and J 10 bases; bases outside gene matches: 9.

This clonotype was observed at least ten times. The rearrangement joins TRBV4-1 to TRBJ2-1, with unresolved D. There are 17 residues in the CDR3. Trimming removed 1 base from V and 6 bases from J, with 19 bases in between. Germline V gene sequence: CDR1 MGHRA, CDR2 YSYEKL. As DNA, the CDR3 is TGCGCCAGCAGCCAAGTGCGAGTGGCCATCTCAGGCAATGAGCAGTTCTTC. It codes for CASSQVRVAISGNEQFF.

In this sample, this clonotype turned up a few times. V gene TRBV7-3 combines with J gene TRBJ2-5; 7 bases are a match to TRBD1. Germline V lookup: CDR1 SGHTA, CDR2 FQGTGA. The CDR3 has 15 residues. Unmatched junction bases numbered 7, after V lost 5 bases and J lost 1 base. The CDR3 DNA reads as TGTGCCAGCAGCGAAAGTGGGGACAGCCAAGAGACCCAGTACTTC. This encodes CASSESGDSQETQYF. Drawing the rest from reference TRBV7-3 and TRBJ2-5, the complete variable domain is GAGVSQTPSNKVTEKGKYVELRCDPISGHTALYWYRQSLGQGPEFLIYFQGTGAADDSGLPNDRFFAVRPEGSVSTLKIQRTERGDSAVYLCASSESGDSQETQYFGPGTRLLVL.

This clonotype has ten or more counts. J is TRBJ2-3 and V is TRBV11-2; D perhaps matches TRBD2 (6 bases). This CDR3 contains 14 residues. V lost 3 bases and J lost 7, with 14 bases in between. In germline, CDR1 is SGHAT, CDR2 FQNNGV. CDR3 bases: TGTGCCAGCAGCTTTAGTAGCGGCAGGAATACGCAGTATTTT. It encodes CASSFSSGRNTQYF.